The next 20 T cell receptor beta chains were all read from a single sample in a study of CD8 T cells in ankylosing spondylitis. TCRdb redid the calling of the 5' RACE reads with MiXCR, one entry per CDR3 protein. The table lists under 450,000 distinct CDR3 sequences, roughly 20% of them singletons. The sequenced sample consisted of blood, either unsorted or a sorted T cell fraction (not recorded which). These receptors originate from a male donor with ankylosing spondylitis or in good health (not recorded which).

This chain joins TRBV27 and TRBJ2-1, with 8 bases identical to TRBD2. From germline, CDR1 is MNHEY and CDR2 SMNVEV (reference sequence). This CDR3 has 16 amino acids. Trimming removed 6 bases from V and 4 bases from J; junction bases left unmatched: 11. This CDR3 reads CASSRLGAGEYNEQFF. The CDR3 nucleotides are TGTGCCAGCAGCCGATTGGGAGCGGGGGAGTACAATGAGCAGTTCTTC.

This clonotype was detected only a few times. The genes are TRBV19 and TRBJ2-6; D ambiguous. The CDR3 has 16 amino acids. V dropped 8 bases and J dropped 0 bases, with 14 bases sitting between them. Germline CDR1 and CDR2: LNHDA and SQIVND (reference sequence). The CDR3 DNA is TGTGCCAGTCTAGGGCAGGACCACTCTGGGGCCAACGTCCTGACTTTC. Its protein is CASLGQDHSGANVLTF.

The V gene is TRBV5-1, the J gene TRBJ2-2, with 8 bases identical to TRBD2. Trimming removed 0 bases from V and 4 bases from J; junction bases left unmatched: 2. The germline CDR1 and CDR2 sequences are SGHRS and YFSETQ. This CDR3 comprises 15 residues. CDR3 in amino acids: CASSLGGGSTGELFF. The CDR3 nucleotides are TGCGCCAGCAGCTTGGGCGGGGGGAGCACCGGGGAGCTGTTTTTT. Full variable domain (missing parts from reference TRBV5-1 and TRBJ2-2): KAGVTQTPRYLIKTRGQQVTLSCSPISGHRSVSWYQQTPGQGLQFLFEYFSETQRNKGNFPGRFSGRQFSNSRSEMNVSTLELGDSALYLCASSLGGGSTGELFFGEGSRLTVL.

This chain joins TRBV7-8 and TRBJ2-7; 7 nucleotides match TRBD1. V dropped 8 bases and J dropped 4; count of bases not matched to a gene: 5. Germline-derived CDR1 and CDR2 are SGHVS and FQNEAQ. The CDR3 consists of 12 residues. In DNA form, the CDR3 reads TGTGCCAGCCGGGGACAGCCATACGAGCAGTACTTC. It specifies CASRGQPYEQYF. The complete variable domain, with remaining parts taken from reference TRBV7-8 and TRBJ2-7, reads GAGVSQSPRYKVAKRGQDVALRCDPISGHVSLFWYQQALGQGPEFLTYFQNEAQLDKSGLPSDRFFAERPEGSVSTLKIQRTQQEDSAVYLCASRGQPYEQYFGPGTRLTVT.

CDR3 in amino acids: CASSRQGNQPQHF. The DNA for the CDR3 is TGTGCCAGCAGTCGACAGGGCAATCAGCCCCAGCATTTT. The rearrangement links TRBV28 to TRBJ1-5; D may be TRBD1 (6 bases). The CDR3 extends over 13 amino acids. CDR1 and CDR2 from the germline V gene are MDHEN and SYDVKM. V gave up 5 bases and J gave up 2 bases, with 7 bases separating them.

The chain couples TRBV20-1 to TRBJ2-5, with 7 bases fitting TRBD2. Germline V CDR1 and CDR2: DFQATT, SNEGSKA (reference sequence). There are 14 residues in the CDR3. J was trimmed by 6 bases and V by 1 base; bases with no gene match: 8. The CDR3 DNA is TGCAGTGCTAGAGGGGGCGGGGGTCAGCAGACCCAGTACTTC. Protein product: CSARGGGGQQTQYF.

In this sample, this clonotype turned up a few times. The chain couples TRBV7-2 to TRBJ2-2, with no clear D. The CDR3 is made up of 15 amino acids. Germline V CDR1 and CDR2: SGHTA, FQGNSA. V shed 0 bases and J shed 4 bases, with 9 bases lying between them. CDR3: CASSLATYVTGELFF. The CDR3 DNA reads TGTGCCAGCAGCTTAGCCACATATGTCACCGGGGAGCTGTTTTTT.

The rearrangement links TRBV9 to TRBJ2-2, with D possibly being TRBD1 or TRBD2 (6 bases each). Trimming shortened V by 5 bases and J by 10 bases, and 15 bases separated the two germline ends. The germline gives CDR1 SGDLS, CDR2 YYNGEE. The CDR3 is 13 amino acids. CDR3 loop: CASRLPGGLELFF. The DNA for the CDR3 is TGTGCCAGCAGACTCCCCGGGGGCTTGGAGCTGTTTTTT. The full variable domain, with the rest looked up from reference TRBV9 and TRBJ2-2, is DSGVTQTPKHLITATGQRVTLRCSPRSGDLSVYWYQQSLDQGLQFLIQYYNGEERAKGNILERFSAQQFPDLHSELNLSSLELGDSALYFCASRLPGGLELFFGEGSRLTVL.

The chain carries TRBV7-9 and TRBJ2-5; no clear D gene. CDR1 SEHNR and CDR2 FQNEAQ come from the germline V gene (reference sequence). The ends were cut back, 2 bases at V and 1 base at J, with 8 bases in the middle. The CDR3 sequence is 14 residues long. Here the CDR3 reads CASSLSELQETQYF. DNA for the CDR3: TGTGCCAGCAGCTTATCGGAGCTCCAAGAGACCCAGTACTTC.

The table lists this clonotype with a few counts. This chain uses TRBV20-1 with TRBJ2-6; D remains unclear. Between the trimmed V and J ends, which lost 2 bases and 0 bases, there was a span of 5 bases. The CDR3 runs to 14 residues. CDR1 is DFQATT and CDR2 is SNEGSKA in the germline V gene (reference sequence). The CDR3 loop is CSARISSGANVLTF. The CDR3, as DNA: TGCAGTGCTAGAATCAGCTCTGGGGCCAACGTCCTGACTTTC.

This clonotype was detected a few times. The J gene is TRBJ2-4, the V gene TRBV20-1; TRBD1 matches at 8 bases. The CDR3 covers 14 residues. V was clipped by 4 bases and J by 8 bases; unmatched bases: 10. The germline CDR1 and CDR2 sequences are DFQATT and SNEGSKA (reference sequence). In nucleotides, the CDR3 is TGCAGTGCTACCGCGACAGGGACAGGAGACATTCAGTACTTC. Translation gives CSATATGTGDIQYF.

This clonotype has just a few counts. This chain connects TRBV4-1 to TRBJ2-7; 7 bases match TRBD2. CDR3 length: 17 amino acids. Trimming cost V 0 bases and J 3 bases; bases outside gene matches: 11. Germline V CDR1 and CDR2: MGHRA, YSYEKL. CDR3 DNA: TGCGCCAGCAGCCAAGAAGAACTAGCGTTCCAACGCTACGAGCAGTACTTC. It encodes CASSQEELAFQRYEQYF.

This clonotype was counted a few times. This rearrangement joins TRBV11-1 to TRBJ1-2; no clear D. Trimming shortened V by 7 bases and J by 2 bases, and 32 bases separated the two germline ends. This CDR3 contains 20 residues. Per the germline V gene, CDR1 is SGHAT and CDR2 is FQDESV (reference sequence). The CDR3 region has the DNA TGTGCCAGCACGGGTAGGGTCACAGAAAAGACAACCCCTCAAAACTATGGCTACACCTTC. The encoded protein is CASTGRVTEKTTPQNYGYTF.

The V and J genes are TRBV5-6 and TRBJ2-1; D might be TRBD1 (6 bases). The V and J ends lost 1 base and 2 bases respectively, with 10 bases between them. CDR1 is SGHDT, CDR2 YYEEEE, per germline. The CDR3 has 15 residues. CDR3 protein: CASSLQGSPYNEQFF. The CDR3 DNA sequence: TGTGCCAGCAGCTTGCAGGGGTCCCCCTACAATGAGCAGTTCTTC.

This clonotype showed up just a few times. This chain's CDR3 is CASSQTGENNQPQHF. In nucleotides, the CDR3 is TGTGCCAGCAGCCAGACAGGGGAGAACAATCAGCCCCAGCATTTT. The V gene is TRBV6-2 or TRBV6-3, the J gene TRBJ1-5; 8 positions match TRBD1. This CDR3 spans 15 amino acids. CDR1 and CDR2 from the germline V gene are MNHEY and SVGEGT. After removal of 6 bases from V and 3 bases from J, the junction contained 7 bases not matched to a gene.

This clonotype has only a few counts. The genes are TRBV28 and TRBJ1-5; D gene unclear. The V and J ends lost 6 bases and 4 bases respectively, with 13 bases between them. Germline V gene data show CDR1 as MDHEN and CDR2 as SYDVKM. This CDR3 spans 14 amino acids. Here the CDR3 reads CASSRTEENQPQHF. In DNA, the CDR3 is TGTGCCAGCAGCCGTACTGAAGAAAATCAGCCCCAGCATTTT. The complete variable domain, with remaining parts taken from reference TRBV28 and TRBJ1-5, reads DVKVTQSSRYLVKRTGEKVFLECVQDMDHENMFWYRQDPGLGLRLIYFSYDVKMKEKGDIPEGYSVSREKKERFSLILESASTNQTSMYLCASSRTEENQPQHFGDGTRLSIL.

J is TRBJ1-4 and V is TRBV30; 7 nucleotides line up with TRBD1. CDR3 length equals 14 residues. Germline values: CDR1 GTSNPN, CDR2 SVGIG (reference sequence). The V segment lost 6 bases and the J segment 5 bases; nucleotides outside the gene matches: 9. CDR3 region: CACIGQDTNEKLFF. In DNA form, the CDR3 reads TGTGCCTGCATAGGACAGGACACCAATGAAAAACTGTTTTTT.

This clonotype was recorded a few times. The chain joins TRBV9 to TRBJ2-1; D tentatively reads TRBD1 or TRBD2 (5 bases each). CDR1 SGDLS and CDR2 YYNGEE come from the germline V gene. V lost 4 bases and J 0 bases, leaving 11 bases between the germline ends. The CDR3 contains 15 residues. CDR3 sequence reads: CASSSPGASYNEQFF. The CDR3, as DNA: TGTGCCAGCAGCTCCCCCGGGGCCTCCTACAATGAGCAGTTCTTC.

This chain connects TRBV6-1 to TRBJ2-7; maybe TRBD1 (5 bases). Germline assignment: CDR1 MNHNS and CDR2 SASEGT. The CDR3 loop spans 13 amino acids. V lost 5 bases and J 3 bases, leaving 11 bases between the germline ends. CDR3 loop: CASSPEDNYEQYF. CDR3 coding DNA: TGTGCCAGCAGTCCAGAGGACAACTACGAGCAGTACTTC.

The chain employs TRBV11-1 and TRBJ2-1; TRBD1 matches at 11 bases. V was pared by 2 bases and J by 6 bases, with 12 bases of the junction left unmatched. The CDR3 is made up of 18 amino acids. The germline V gene has CDR1 SGHAT and CDR2 FQDESV (reference sequence). CDR3 bases: TGTGCCAGCAGCTTACCATTTCGCCCCGGGACAGGGGGCAATGAGCAGTTCTTC. Translating gives CASSLPFRPGTGGNEQFF.